This T cell receptor beta chain was observed in a study of early T cells in non-severe SARS-CoV-2 infection. Study summary: Sequenced bulk RNA came from whole blood that was unsorted, and chains were unpaired.

Individual cDNA molecules received unique molecular identifiers. Each CDR3 protein gets one entry after TCRdb re-called the 5' RACE reads with MiXCR. Seen here are over 55,000 distinct CDR3 sequences, about 7.7% observed once, and the top ten hold approximately 3.1%. A word on this clonotype: Antigen unknown.

Study-level findings and limits: Missing private and CD4 specificities, VDJdb matching favored anti-spike CD8 responses.

V was trimmed by 0 bases and J by 2 bases, leaving 8 bases between them. The CDR3 has 14 amino acids. Germline assignment: CDR1 PRHDT and CDR2 FYEKMQ (reference sequence). The sample taken for sequencing was whole blood. This TCR came from an adult who was a healthcare worker with PCR-confirmed SARS-CoV-2 infection or an uninfected control (not recorded which). The chain recombines TRBV13 with TRBJ2-7; D remains unclear. The CDR3 loop is CASSLGRLAYEQYF. CDR3 coding DNA: TGTGCCAGCAGCTTAGGTCGATTGGCCTACGAGCAGTACTTC.